These 18 T cell receptor beta chains came from one sample sequenced in a study of shared clonotypes between healthy human individuals. Measured with immunoSEQ multiplex PCR; TCRdb has only the in-frame clones, and not every one. The sample lists about 2.3 million clones, 90% to 95% seen once, with 0.3% to 0.4% in the top ten. The sequencing sample was made of naive CD4+ T cells from PBMCs. Subset reported: CD45RA+ positively selected. The receptor set was obtained from a man aged 18 to 29 in good health. Some clones in this sample may be carry-over from other donors' samples.

The V gene is TRBV5-1, the J gene TRBJ1-2, with D uncertain. The ends were cut back, 1 base at V and 8 bases at J, with 12 bases in the middle. The germline gives CDR1 SGHRS, CDR2 YFSETQ. The length of the CDR3 is 13 residues. The DNA for the CDR3 is TGCGCCAGCAGCTTGAGGGAGGATCGAGGCTACACCTTC. It specifies CASSLREDRGYTF.

The CDR3 protein is CSARQGATNEKLFF. CDR3 nucleotides: TGCAGCGCTCGACAGGGAGCAACTAATGAAAAACTGTTTTTT. The chain carries TRBV29-1 and TRBJ1-4; 7 bases match TRBD1. Germline-derived CDR1 and CDR2 are SQVTM and ANQGSEA. Trimming cost V 7 bases and J 0 bases; bases outside gene matches: 5. The CDR3 length is 14 residues.

The chain has TRBV18 and TRBJ2-1; D is unresolved. The CDR3 is made up of 15 amino acids. Germline V gene lookup returns CDR1 KGHSH and CDR2 LQKENI. V was clipped by 5 bases and J by 6 bases, with 17 bases between them. CDR3 in amino acids: CASSALGPLINEQFF. The CDR3 nucleotides read TGTGCCAGCTCAGCACTTGGACCTCTTATCAATGAGCAGTTCTTC. Supplemented by reference TRBV18 and TRBJ2-1, the full variable domain reads NAGVMQNPRHLVRRRGQEARLRCSPMKGHSHVYWYRQLPEEGLKFMVYLQKENIIDESGMPKERFSAEFPKEGPSILRIQQVVRGDSAAYFCASSALGPLINEQFFGPGTRLTVL.

The chain employs TRBV25-1 and TRBJ2-5; 9 bases line up with TRBD1. Trimming took 3 bases from V and 9 from J; bases not matched to a gene: 11. The CDR3 spans 15 residues. CDR1 is MGHDK and CDR2 is SYGVNS in the germline V gene. The CDR3 here is CASSETGGVRGAQYF. As DNA, the CDR3 is TGTGCCAGCAGTGAGACAGGGGGGGTACGAGGGGCCCAGTACTTC.

The chain uses TRBV28 and TRBJ2-1; D is unresolved. Germline-derived CDR1 and CDR2 are MDHEN and SYDVKM. Trimming shortened V by 6 bases and J by 2 bases, and 11 bases separated the two germline ends. The length of the CDR3 is 14 residues. The CDR3 reads CASRPITTYNEQFF. The DNA for the CDR3 is TGTGCCAGCAGGCCCATAACAACCTACAATGAGCAGTTCTTC.

The rearrangement joins TRBV18 to TRBJ2-2, with D possibly called TRBD1 or TRBD2 (5 bases each). CDR3 length: 20 residues. CDR1 and CDR2 (germline): KGHSH, LQKENI. The ends were cut back, 1 base at V and 0 bases at J, with 21 bases in the middle. Here the CDR3 reads CASSPLGTRILGANTGELFF. CDR3 sequence (DNA): TGTGCCAGCTCACCACTGGGGACGAGGATTTTAGGGGCGAACACCGGGGAGCTGTTTTTT.

This clone was detected a few times. CDR3 in amino acids: CASPSKGVRNEQFF. In DNA, the CDR3 is TGTGCCAGCCCCAGCAAGGGGGTGCGCAATGAGCAGTTCTTC. This chain links TRBV21-1 with TRBJ2-1; the table calls TRBD1, which could not be checked here. TRBV21-1 is annotated as a pseudogene. The CDR3 runs 14 residues.

This clone came up a few times. This rearrangement joins TRBV11-2 to TRBJ1-2; D might be TRBD1 (6 bases). The V end lost 5 bases, the J end lost 5 bases, and 24 bases lay between the germline ends. This CDR3 contains 17 residues. The germline V gene has CDR1 SGHAT and CDR2 FQNNGV. This CDR3 is CASSAQSGGASAYGYTF. In nucleotides, the CDR3 is TGTGCCAGCAGCGCCCAGTCTGGGGGGGCGAGCGCTTATGGCTACACCTTC.

This clone was detected a few times. The sample contains more than one DNA sequence encoding this CDR3. The chain couples TRBV18 to TRBJ2-7; the D gene is possibly TRBD1 (6 bases). The length of the CDR3 is 14 residues. V dropped 3 bases and J dropped 3 bases, with 12 bases sitting between them. The germline V gene has CDR1 KGHSH and CDR2 LQKENI. The CDR3 here is CASSPATGNYEQYF. In DNA form, the CDR3 reads TGTGCCAGCTCACCGGCCACAGGGAACTACGAGCAGTACTTC.

This clone was observed a single time. The gene calls are TRBV18 and TRBJ2-1; 9 nucleotides align to TRBD1. With 1 base clipped from V and 7 bases from J, the junction kept 20 bases outside the gene matches. Germline CDR1 reads KGHSH; CDR2 reads LQKENI. The CDR3 contains 20 residues. CDR3 nucleotides: TGTGCCAGCTCACCACGCTCCCCTTCCGGGACAGGGTTAGGGTCGAATGAGCAGTTCTTC. Protein: CASSPRSPSGTGLGSNEQFF.

The J gene is TRBJ2-1, the V gene TRBV7-2; weak D call: TRBD2 (6 bases). Germline assignment: CDR1 SGHTA and CDR2 FQGNSA. The CDR3 runs 12 residues. V was clipped by 5 bases and J by 13 bases, with 15 bases between them. The CDR3 DNA sequence: TGTGCCAGCAGCCGGGCGGGCGGGATTCAGTTCTTC. Translating gives CASSRAGGIQFF.

As concerns this clone: The sample carries other DNA sequences with the same CDR3. J is TRBJ2-3 and V is TRBV19; 8 nucleotides align to TRBD2. Germline V gene data show CDR1 as LNHDA and CDR2 as SQIVND (reference sequence). V dropped 6 bases and J dropped 1; count of bases not matched to a gene: 3. The CDR3 consists of 14 residues. The CDR3 DNA reads TGTGCCAGTAGCCCCGGGGGGGGCACAGATACGCAGTATTTT. Its protein product is CASSPGGGTDTQYF.

A note on this clone: The sample has other DNA sequences that encode this CDR3 too. This chain joins TRBV19 and TRBJ1-2; 7 bases fit TRBD1. After removal of 6 bases from V and 3 bases from J, the junction contained 4 bases not matched to a gene. The CDR3 is 13 amino acids. Germline values: CDR1 LNHDA, CDR2 SQIVND (reference sequence). The DNA of the CDR3 is TGTGCCAGTAGCGTCACAGGGGACTATGGCTACACCTTC. Its translation: CASSVTGDYGYTF.

This clone occurred once. The V and J genes are TRBV4-1 and TRBJ2-2, with 8 bases aligning to TRBD1. V gave up 1 base and J gave up 3 bases; unmatched junction bases: 10. Germline V CDR1 and CDR2: MGHRA, YSYEKL. The CDR3 is 18 residues long. CDR3 protein: CASSQARGRGPDTGELFF. CDR3 DNA sequence: TGCGCCAGCAGCCAAGCGCGGGGCAGGGGGCCGGACACCGGGGAGCTGTTTTTT.

The V and J genes are TRBV7-2 and TRBJ2-7; no clear D gene. V lost 5 bases to trimming and J lost 3 bases, with 5 bases between them. Per the germline V gene, CDR1 is SGHTA and CDR2 is FQGNSA. There are 11 residues in the CDR3. The CDR3 loop is CASSRRYEQYF. DNA for the CDR3: TGTGCCAGCAGCCGACGCTACGAGCAGTACTTC.

V gene TRBV7-6 combines with J gene TRBJ1-1; no reliable D call. The germline V and J ends were trimmed by 5 bases and 1 base, with 14 bases remaining between them. This CDR3 is built from 15 residues. Germline CDR1 reads SGHVS; CDR2 reads FNYEAQ. The CDR3 DNA follows: TGTGCCAGCAGCGTCAGTAACACCGAGAACACTGAAGCTTTCTTT. Its protein product is CASSVSNTENTEAFF.

The chain combines TRBV2 with TRBJ1-3; the D is unclear. CDR1 SNHLY and CDR2 FYNNEI come from the germline V gene. The CDR3 length is 13 residues. Trimming cost V 4 bases and J 4 bases, with 8 bases left between them. CDR3 residues: CASSGAEGNTIYF. CDR3 in DNA: TGTGCCAGCAGTGGAGCAGAAGGAAACACCATATATTTT.

The chain links TRBV20-1 to TRBJ2-7; possibly TRBD1 for D (5 bases). The CDR3 has 10 amino acids. The germline V gene has CDR1 DFQATT and CDR2 SNEGSKA (reference sequence). Trimming left V 4 bases short and J 7 bases short, with 8 bases between. CDR3 amino acids: CSANTGEQYF. CDR3 DNA sequence: TGCAGTGCTAATACAGGAGAGCAGTACTTC.